What follows are 2 T cell receptor beta chains derived from one specimen sequenced in a study of T cells expressing NK-cell markers. TCRdb reprocessed the 5' RACE reads; each CDR3 protein has one entry and no DNA is given. This table lists about 21,000 distinct CDR3 sequences. The sample consisted of blood T cells: a sorted CD56 or NKG2C T cell subset, CD4+ or CD8+ T cells, or bulk PBMC T cells (not recorded which). The receptors shown here come from a man aged 18 to 69 in good health.

The chain recombines TRBV30 with TRBJ2-2; TCRdb's assignment of TRBD2 cannot be checked, as there is no DNA. CDR1 GTSNPN and CDR2 SVGIG come from the germline V gene (reference sequence). The CDR3 has 17 amino acids. CDR3 amino acids: CAWSARLAGEGTGELFF.

CDR3 region: CSARISYEQYF. This sequence joins TRBV20-1 and TRBJ2-7. CDR1 DFQATT and CDR2 SNEGSKA come from the germline V gene (reference sequence). The CDR3 is 11 residues long.